This T cell receptor beta chain was profiled in a study of blood T cell repertoires in COVID-19. Looking at the study overall: There were acute and convalescent COVID-19 samples, and they came from the United States, Italy and Spain.

Methods used by the authors: By means of reference gene primer amplification, nucleated cell counts were estimated. TCRdb keeps only in-frame clones here, not all; method: immunoSEQ multiplex PCR. The V and J calls and clone size come from that table; D and trimming were worked out from the DNA. The sample carries roughly 160,000 clones, 70% to 90% recorded once. The V end was cut by 4 bases, the J end by 5 bases, with 12 bases between. This CDR3 contains 13 residues. The V gene's germline CDR1 is LGHDT and CDR2 YNNKEL (reference sequence). This clone was recorded at least ten times. V and J are TRBV3-1 (or the pseudogene TRBV3-2) and TRBJ2-7, with TRBD1 as a possible D gene (5 bases). The sample consisted of peripheral blood. The clonotype comes from a man aged 18 to 29 with acute or convalescent COVID-19. The CDR3 coding sequence is TGTGCCAGCAGCCTATCAACAGGCAACGAGCAGTACTTC. Protein product: CASSLSTGNEQYF.